The source of this T cell receptor (beta chain) is a study of blood T cells in healthy people across ages. Together with a sample-barcoded 5' primer, a J-beta primer mix was included in a second PCR lasting about 7 to 12 cycles. A 12-random-nucleotide template-switch adaptor tagged each cDNA molecule. TCRdb reprocessed the 5' RACE reads via MiXCR and lists one record per CDR3 protein. The data show approximately 2,000,000 distinct CDR3 sequences, about two fifths seen once. Regarding this clonotype: Its specificity is unknown.

The CDR3 is 12 residues long. Germline CDR1 DFQATT, CDR2 SNEGSKA (reference sequence). Study-wide findings and caveats: Naive CD4+ cell counts and diversity both ran higher in long-lived than in aged donors.

Donors were systemically healthy Caucasian individuals from Russia aged about 6 to 95 years. Sequencing input: blood. The sequence was obtained from a human donor in good health. This rearrangement joins TRBV20-1 to TRBJ2-7, with D perhaps TRBD2 (5 bases). In DNA, the CDR3 is TGCATAGCGCAACTAGATCCCTACGAGCAGTACTTC. As protein: CIAQLDPYEQYF.